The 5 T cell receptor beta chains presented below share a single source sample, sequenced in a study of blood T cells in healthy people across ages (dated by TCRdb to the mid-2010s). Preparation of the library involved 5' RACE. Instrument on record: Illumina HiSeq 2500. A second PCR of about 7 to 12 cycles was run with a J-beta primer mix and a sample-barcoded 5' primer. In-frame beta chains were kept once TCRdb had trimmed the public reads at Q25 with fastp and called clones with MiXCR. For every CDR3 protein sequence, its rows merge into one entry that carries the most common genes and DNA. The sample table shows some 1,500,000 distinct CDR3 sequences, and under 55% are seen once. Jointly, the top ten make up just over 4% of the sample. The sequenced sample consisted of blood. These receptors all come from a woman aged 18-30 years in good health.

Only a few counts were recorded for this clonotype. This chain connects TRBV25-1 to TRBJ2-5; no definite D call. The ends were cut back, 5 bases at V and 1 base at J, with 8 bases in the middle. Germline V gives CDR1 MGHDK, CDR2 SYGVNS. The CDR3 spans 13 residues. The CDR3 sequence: CASSSVPQETQYF. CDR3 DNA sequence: TGTGCCAGCAGTAGTGTGCCCCAAGAGACCCAGTACTTC.

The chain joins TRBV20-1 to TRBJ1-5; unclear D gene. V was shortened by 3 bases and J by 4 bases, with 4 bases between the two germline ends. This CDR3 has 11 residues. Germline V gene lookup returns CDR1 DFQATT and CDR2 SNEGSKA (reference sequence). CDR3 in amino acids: CSASSNQPQHF. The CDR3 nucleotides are TGCAGTGCTAGCTCTAATCAGCCCCAGCATTTT.

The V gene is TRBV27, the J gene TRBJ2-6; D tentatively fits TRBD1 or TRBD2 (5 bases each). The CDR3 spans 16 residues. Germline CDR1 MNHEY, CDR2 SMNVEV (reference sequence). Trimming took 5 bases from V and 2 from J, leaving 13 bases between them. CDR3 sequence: CASSNSGGAGANVLTF. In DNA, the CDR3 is TGTGCCAGCAGTAACTCTGGGGGAGCTGGGGCCAACGTCCTGACTTTC.

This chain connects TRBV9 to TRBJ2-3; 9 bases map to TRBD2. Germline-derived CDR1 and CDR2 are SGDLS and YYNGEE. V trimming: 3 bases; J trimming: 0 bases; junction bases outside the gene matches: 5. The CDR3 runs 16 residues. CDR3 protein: CASSEGLATSTDTQYF. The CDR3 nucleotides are TGTGCCAGCAGCGAAGGACTAGCGACTAGCACAGATACGCAGTATTTT.

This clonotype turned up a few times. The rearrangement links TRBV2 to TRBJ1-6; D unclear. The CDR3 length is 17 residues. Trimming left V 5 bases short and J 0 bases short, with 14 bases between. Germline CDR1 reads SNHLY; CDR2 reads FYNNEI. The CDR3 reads CASSPWLASSYNSPLHF. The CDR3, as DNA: TGTGCCAGCAGTCCCTGGCTTGCGAGCTCCTATAATTCACCCCTCCACTTT. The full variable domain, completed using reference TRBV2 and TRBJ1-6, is EPEVTQTPSHQVTQMGQEVILRCVPISNHLYFYWYRQILGQKVEFLVSFYNNEISEKSEIFDDQFSVERPDGSNFTLKIRSTKLEDSAMYFCASSPWLASSYNSPLHFGNGTRLTVT.